These T cell receptor beta chains were read from a single sample in a study of blood T cell repertoires in COVID-19. The protocol was immunoSEQ multiplex PCR, while the TCRdb copy is restricted to in-frame clones and leaves out a portion. In the table there are 200,000 to 250,000 clones, about 86% of which are singletons. The sample taken for sequencing was peripheral blood. Receptor source: a man between 18 and 35 years old with active or convalescent COVID-19. CDR3s include the opening cysteine and the closing phenylalanine or tryptophan. A D gene is named only where the DNA matches it firmly. The size entry is marked missing in some rows and otherwise reads once, few, many or a size class.

clone_size,j_call,v_call,d_call,cdr3_nt,cdr3_aa
.,TRBJ2-4,TRBV5-6,.,TGTGCCAGCAGCTTTATCTTCCGGGAGATGGGAAACATTCAGTACTTC,CASSFIFREMGNIQYF
.,TRBJ2-3,TRBV4-3,TRBD1,TGCGCCAGCAGCCAACGGACAGGGCTGACAGATACGCAGTATTTT,CASSQRTGLTDTQYF
.,TRBJ1-1,TRBV7-3,TRBD1,TGTGCCAGCAGCACATCGCAGGGGGCGTCTGAAGCTTTCTTT,CASSTSQGASEAFF
.,TRBJ1-1,TRBV6-1,.,TGTGCCAGCAGTGAAGTGCGGGGGAACACTGAAGCTTTCTTT,CASSEVRGNTEAFF
.,TRBJ2-3,TRBV28,TRBD2,TGTGCCAGCAGTACCGGGACTAGCGGGAGGGGGAGCACAGATACGCAGTATTTT,CASSTGTSGRGSTDTQYF
.,TRBJ1-3,TRBV5-6,TRBD1,TGTGCCAGCAGCTCATCGGACAGGGTTTTTCGCGCCATATATTTT,CASSSSDRVFRAIYF
.,TRBJ2-7,TRBV5-6,.,TGTGCCAGCAGCCCCCGGGTCGCATCCTCTTACGAGCAGTACTTC,CASSPRVASSYEQYF
.,TRBJ1-2,TRBV6-1,TRBD1,TGTGCCAGCAGTGAACCGGGACAGTTTGTCTATGGCTACACCTTC,CASSEPGQFVYGYTF
.,TRBJ1-2,TRBV5-1,.,TGCGCCAGCAGCGATAAAGGGGTTGACGGTCGCGACTATGGCTACACCTTC,CASSDKGVDGRDYGYTF
.,TRBJ2-3,TRBV19,.,TGTGCCAGTAGTATGAGGGGGCGAGCGGGAGAAGATACGCAGTATTTT,CASSMRGRAGEDTQYF
.,TRBJ1-2,TRBV7-6,.,TGTGCCAGCAGCTTAGTGGCAGGGGATTTTGATGGCTACACCTTC,CASSLVAGDFDGYTF
.,TRBJ2-5,TRBV6-5,TRBD2,TGTGCCAGCAGTTTAGCTAGCGGCCAAGAGACCCAGTACTTC,CASSLASGQETQYF
.,TRBJ1-1,TRBV20-1,.,TGCAGCATTAACCCCCCGGACAAGGCTTTCTTT,CSINPPDKAFF
.,TRBJ2-7,TRBV28,.,TGTGCCAGCAGTTTTCTTCAGGAGGACTACGAGCAGTACTTC,CASSFLQEDYEQYF
.,TRBJ2-7,TRBV7-6,TRBD2,TGTGCCAGCAGCCAAGAGGCGGCGTTAGCGGGAGCCCGCGAGCAGTACTTC,CASSQEAALAGAREQYF
.,TRBJ2-3,TRBV5-1,TRBD2,TGCGCCAGCAGCTCGGGACTAGCGGGACTCTTCACAGATACGCAGTATTTT,CASSSGLAGLFTDTQYF
once,TRBJ2-6,TRBV19,TRBD2,TGTGCCAGTAGTATACTGGCTAGCGGGAGGGTAACACCCTCTGGGGCCAACGTCCTGACTTTC,CASSILASGRVTPSGANVLTF
.,TRBJ2-7,TRBV9,TRBD2,TGTGCCAGCAGCGTAGGGCTAGCGGGTGATCCCTACGAGCAGTACTTC,CASSVGLAGDPYEQYF
few,TRBJ1-2,TRBV30,.,TGTGCCTGGATAATCGGCAGGACAAACTATGGCTACACCTTC,CAWIIGRTNYGYTF
.,TRBJ2-1,TRBV7-2,.,TGTGCCAGCAGCTTACTCGGCGGCAGCTCCTACAATGAGCAGTTCTTC,CASSLLGGSSYNEQFF
once,TRBJ1-6,TRBV28,.,TGTGCCAGCAGTTTAATGAACAGTTATAATTCACCCCTCCACTTT,CASSLMNSYNSPLHF
once,TRBJ1-4,TRBV28,.,TGTGCCAGCAGTTTTGATAAGGAAGGGAGCGGCAATGAAAAACTGTTTTTT,CASSFDKEGSGNEKLFF
.,TRBJ2-7,TRBV5-4,.,TGTGCCAGCAGCCCCGAACGTGGCAACGAGCAGTACTTC,CASSPERGNEQYF
.,TRBJ2-7,TRBV25-1,.,TGTGCCAGCAGTGAATCTGTTAGGGGGAACAACGAGCAGTACTTC,CASSESVRGNNEQYF
.,TRBJ2-7,TRBV23-1,.,TGCGCCAGCAGTCAATCGACGACAGGAGACTACGAGCAGTACTTC,CASSQSTTGDYEQYF
once,TRBJ2-3,TRBV20-1,.,TGCAGTGCTAGTGACTATTCCACAGATACGCAGTATTTT,CSASDYSTDTQYF
.,TRBJ1-2,TRBV30,TRBD1,TGTGCCTGGGGGGACAGGGTTCGGGTAAACTATGGCTACACCTTC,CAWGDRVRVNYGYTF
.,TRBJ1-1,TRBV30,TRBD1,TGTGCCTGGAGTCGACAGGGGAACACTGAAGCTTTCTTT,CAWSRQGNTEAFF
.,TRBJ2-7,TRBV19,.,TGTGCCAGTAGTGTCAGTAGGGGGGGCGAGCAGTACTTC,CASSVSRGGEQYF
.,TRBJ1-4,TRBV2,.,TGTGCCAGCAGTGACACGGGGGCAACTAATGAAAAACTGTTTTTT,CASSDTGATNEKLFF